This T cell receptor beta chain was sequenced in a study of blood T cell repertoires in COVID-19. The length of the CDR3 is 15 residues. Germline V gene data show CDR1 as MGHDK and CDR2 as SYGVNS. The J segment lost 1 base and the V segment lost 5 bases, leaving 5 bases of the junction unmatched. Data came from immunoSEQ multiplex PCR; TCRdb stores just in-frame clones and leaves some out. The table shows under 150,000 clones, with approximately 80% occurring only once. V gene TRBV25-1 combines with J gene TRBJ2-3; 8 nucleotides line up with TRBD2. Sequencing used PBMCs or T cells enriched from blood (not recorded which). This clonotype originated in a man aged 45-65 years in a cohort exposed to, infected with or recovered from COVID-19 (not recorded which). The CDR3 protein is CASSYRRGGTDTQYF. CDR3 coding DNA: TGTGCCAGCAGTTATCGGCGGGGGGGCACAGATACGCAGTATTTT.